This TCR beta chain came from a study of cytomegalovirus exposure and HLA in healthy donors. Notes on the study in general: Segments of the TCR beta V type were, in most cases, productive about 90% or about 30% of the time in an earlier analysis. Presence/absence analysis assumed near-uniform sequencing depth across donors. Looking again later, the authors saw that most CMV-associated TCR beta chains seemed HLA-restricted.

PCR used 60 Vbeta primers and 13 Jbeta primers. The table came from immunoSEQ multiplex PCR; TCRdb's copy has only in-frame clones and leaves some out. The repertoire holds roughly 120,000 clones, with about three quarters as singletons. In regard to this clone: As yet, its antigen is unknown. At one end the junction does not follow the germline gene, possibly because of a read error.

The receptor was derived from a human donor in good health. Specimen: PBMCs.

CDR3 region: CTSSFSDEQYF. CDR3 nucleotide sequence: TGTACCAGCAGCTTTAGTGACGAGCAGTACTTC. The J gene is TRBJ2-7, the V gene TRBV5-6; D call uncertain. The CDR3 is 11 amino acids. CDR1 and CDR2 from the germline V gene are SGHDT and YYEEEE.